This T cell receptor beta chain was identified in a study of radiotherapy plus CTLA-4 blockade in lung cancer. Study-level information: In around 19% of patients, objective responses were seen; 30% to 35% had disease control.

Study-wide results and limits: After radiotherapy and ipilimumab, tumor-derived clones expanded in peripheral blood.

TCRdb's table, derived via immunoSEQ multiplex PCR, lists solely in-frame clones and lacks some. Of more than 50,000 clones listed, roughly 76% were seen once; the top ten hold about 3.1%. Enrolled patients, whose metastatic non-small-cell lung cancer was chemo-refractory, received focal radiation plus CTLA-4 blockade with ipilimumab. Remarks on this clone: Its antigen is not identified.

V lost 1 base to trimming and J lost 0 bases; unmatched junction nucleotides: 0. CDR3 size: 14 residues. Per germline, CDR1 SGHTA and CDR2 FQGNSA. The clonotype comes from a human donor with non-small cell lung cancer who had a complete response to radiotherapy plus ipilimumab. The chain couples TRBV7-2 to TRBJ2-7, with 7 bases identical to TRBD2. This material consisted of peripheral blood, taken from a patient treated with radiotherapy plus ipilimumab. CDR3 coding DNA: TGTGCCAGCAGCTTAGGACTAGCCTCCTACGAGCAGTACTTC. Residues: CASSLGLASYEQYF.